Listed below are T cell receptor beta chains from one sample, sequenced in a study of CD8 T cells in Susac syndrome. TCRdb ran MiXCR on the immunoSEQ multiplex PCR reads and lists one entry per CDR3 protein. The sample yields some 150,000 distinct CDR3 sequences, roughly 94% seen once. Material for sequencing was CD8+ T cells from PBMCs. Source of these receptors: a human donor with multiple sclerosis. The CDR3 runs from the conserved cysteine through the conserved F or W. A D gene is named only where the DNA matches it firmly. Some rows mark clone size as missing; the rest say once, few, many or name a class of expanded clone.

V: TRBV9; size: -; J: TRBJ2-1; D: -; DNA: TGTGCCAGCAGCATCTCGACAGGTTATGAGCAGTTCTTC; CDR3: CASSISTGYEQFF
V: TRBV7-2; size: -; J: TRBJ1-4; D: TRBD1; DNA: TGTGCCAGCAGCTTAACAGGGGGGGGAACTAATGAAAAACTGTTTTTT; CDR3: CASSLTGGGTNEKLFF
V: TRBV20-1; size: -; J: TRBJ2-3; D: TRBD2; DNA: TGCAGTGCTAGAGTCGGACTAGGAGGCACAGATACGCAGTATTTT; CDR3: CSARVGLGGTDTQYF
V: TRBV20-1; size: -; J: TRBJ2-3; D: -; DNA: TGCAGTGCTAGAGAAGATACGCAGTATTTT; CDR3: CSAREDTQYF
V: TRBV13; size: -; J: TRBJ1-1; D: -; DNA: TGTGCCAGCAGCTCCGGGGAGAGGAACACTGAAGCTTTCTTT; CDR3: CASSSGERNTEAFF
V: TRBV18; size: -; J: TRBJ1-4; D: -; DNA: TGTGCCAGCTCACCACCGACCAGAACTCGTAATGAAAAACTGTTTTTT; CDR3: CASSPPTRTRNEKLFF
V: TRBV9; size: -; J: TRBJ2-1; D: TRBD2; DNA: TGTGCCAGCAGCGTAGGCGGGGGGCGAACCAATGAGCAGTTCTTC; CDR3: CASSVGGGRTNEQFF
V: TRBV20-1; size: once; J: TRBJ2-2; D: -; DNA: TGCAGTGCTCCCAGCGGAATCGCCGGGGAGCTGTTTTTT; CDR3: CSAPSGIAGELFF
V: TRBV6-5; size: once; J: TRBJ1-1; D: TRBD1; DNA: TGTGCCAGCAGTGACTCGGACAGGGGGCTAAAGAACACTGAAGCTTTCTTT; CDR3: CASSDSDRGLKNTEAFF
V: TRBV9; size: -; J: TRBJ2-6; D: -; DNA: TGTGCCAGCAGCTTCGAAGGTGATTCTGGGGCCAACGTCCTGACTTTC; CDR3: CASSFEGDSGANVLTF
V: TRBV27; size: -; J: TRBJ2-7; D: TRBD1; DNA: TGTGCCAGCTCCGGTGGGGACAGTCCTTCCTACGAGCAGTACTTC; CDR3: CASSGGDSPSYEQYF
V: TRBV15; size: -; J: TRBJ2-1; D: -; DNA: TGTGCCACCAGCAGAGAGGGTTACAATGAGCAGTTCTTC; CDR3: CATSREGYNEQFF
V: TRBV7-9; size: -; J: TRBJ1-4; D: -; DNA: TGTGCCAGCAGCCCCCGGGTAGGGAATACTAATGAAAAACTGTTTTTT; CDR3: CASSPRVGNTNEKLFF
V: TRBV30; size: -; J: TRBJ1-1; D: -; DNA: TGTGCCTGGGAACAGGGGAACACTGAAGCTTTCTTT; CDR3: CAWEQGNTEAFF
V: TRBV5-1; size: -; J: TRBJ1-2; D: -; DNA: TGCGCCAGCAGCTTGGTTAGCCGGTTGGATGGCTACACCTTC; CDR3: CASSLVSRLDGYTF
V: TRBV11-2; size: -; J: TRBJ1-5; D: -; DNA: TGTGCCAGCAGCTTAGAGAGCCGTCAGCCCCAGCATTTT; CDR3: CASSLESRQPQHF
V: TRBV20-1; size: -; J: TRBJ2-7; D: -; DNA: TGCAGTGCTAGCGGCGGGGTCTCCTACGAGCAGTACTTC; CDR3: CSASGGVSYEQYF
V: TRBV11-2; size: once; J: TRBJ1-6; D: -; DNA: TGTGCCAGCAGCTTAAACCGGAGGGGATTTAATTCACCCCTCCACTTT; CDR3: CASSLNRRGFNSPLHF
V: TRBV13; size: -; J: TRBJ1-1; D: TRBD1; DNA: TGTGCCAGCAGCCCAGCACTTAGGACAGGGGTTGAAGCTTTCTTT; CDR3: CASSPALRTGVEAFF
V: TRBV9; size: once; J: TRBJ1-2; D: -; DNA: TGTGCCAGCAGCGTGGGGAAGGGGGATGGCTACACCTTC; CDR3: CASSVGKGDGYTF
V: TRBV20-1; size: -; J: TRBJ2-7; D: TRBD1; DNA: TGCAGTGCTAGAGATTCCGGGGACAGCTACGAGCAGTACTTC; CDR3: CSARDSGDSYEQYF
V: TRBV9; size: -; J: TRBJ1-1; D: TRBD1; DNA: TGTGCCAGCAGCACGGGGACAGGGGCGGACACTGAAGCTTTCTTT; CDR3: CASSTGTGADTEAFF
V: TRBV11-2; size: -; J: TRBJ2-2; D: -; DNA: TGTGCCAGCAGCCAACAGAACACCGGGGAGCTGTTTTTT; CDR3: CASSQQNTGELFF
V: TRBV27; size: -; J: TRBJ2-7; D: -; DNA: TGTGCCAGCAGGGGTGAGTCCTACGAGCAGTACTTC; CDR3: CASRGESYEQYF
V: TRBV6-2/TRBV6-3; size: once; J: TRBJ2-7; D: -; DNA: TGTGCCAGCAGTTACTCGACAGACTCCTACGAGCAGTACTTC; CDR3: CASSYSTDSYEQYF
V: TRBV15; size: -; J: TRBJ2-5; D: -; DNA: TGTGCCACCAGCAGGCTACCCGGCCTCCGGGAGACCCAGTACTTC; CDR3: CATSRLPGLRETQYF
V: TRBV3-1; size: -; J: TRBJ2-4; D: -; DNA: TGTGCCAGCAGCCATGGCGGGGGCATAAACATTCAGTACTTC; CDR3: CASSHGGGINIQYF
V: TRBV27; size: -; J: TRBJ1-2; D: TRBD1; DNA: TGTGCCAGCAGTGCCCAGACAGGGGTTAAGGGCTACACCTTC; CDR3: CASSAQTGVKGYTF
V: TRBV30; size: once; J: TRBJ2-2; D: TRBD2; DNA: TGTGCCTGGAGTGGGCTAGCGGGTTCCACCGGGGAGCTGTTTTTT; CDR3: CAWSGLAGSTGELFF
V: TRBV29-1; size: -; J: TRBJ1-2; D: -; DNA: TGCAGCGTTGCAGGGGCCGACTATGGCTACACCTTC; CDR3: CSVAGADYGYTF
V: TRBV27; size: -; J: TRBJ1-1; D: -; DNA: TGTGCCAGCAGTTTATCCTGGACTGTTAACACTGAAGCTTTCTTT; CDR3: CASSLSWTVNTEAFF
V: TRBV7-8; size: -; J: TRBJ2-7; D: -; DNA: TGTGCCAGCAGCTCAAAACAGGGATCCGAGCAGTACTTC; CDR3: CASSSKQGSEQYF
V: TRBV4-1; size: -; J: TRBJ2-3; D: -; DNA: TGCGCCAGCAGCCACCAAGATCTGGGACTCGGCGGAGATACGCAGTATTTT; CDR3: CASSHQDLGLGGDTQYF
V: TRBV6-1; size: -; J: TRBJ1-1; D: -; DNA: TGTGCCACTCTGACGACCGGGACTCCAACTGTATACACTGAAGCTTTCTTT; CDR3: CATLTTGTPTVYTEAFF
V: TRBV27; size: -; J: TRBJ1-5; D: -; DNA: TGTGCCAGCAGTGCCTACTTCAGGGGCACAGATCAGCCCCAGCATTTT; CDR3: CASSAYFRGTDQPQHF
V: TRBV7-6; size: -; J: TRBJ2-2; D: -; DNA: TGTGCCAGCAGCTTGTTGCGGCGGAGCAACACCGGGGAGCTGTTTTTT; CDR3: CASSLLRRSNTGELFF
V: TRBV20-1; size: -; J: TRBJ1-1; D: -; DNA: TGCAGTGCGCCGAACACTGAAGCTTTCTTT; CDR3: CSAPNTEAFF
V: TRBV7-9; size: -; J: TRBJ2-1; D: TRBD2; DNA: TGTGCCAGCAGCTTATATAGCGGGGTTAATGAGCAGTTCTTC; CDR3: CASSLYSGVNEQFF
V: TRBV20-1; size: -; J: TRBJ1-5; D: TRBD1; DNA: TGCAGTGCTAGGGGCAGGGGGCTCAGTCAGCCCCAGCATTTT; CDR3: CSARGRGLSQPQHF
V: TRBV6-5; size: -; J: TRBJ1-2; D: -; DNA: TGTGCCAGCAGCCCCTGGCAGAACTATGGCTACACCTTC; CDR3: CASSPWQNYGYTF
V: TRBV27; size: -; J: TRBJ1-2; D: -; DNA: TGTGCCAGCAAAAGCGGCCTCTATGGCTACACCTTC; CDR3: CASKSGLYGYTF
V: TRBV4-1; size: -; J: TRBJ1-5; D: -; DNA: TGCGCCAGCAGCCAAGAAATTGGGGGAGGTCAGCCCCAGCATTTT; CDR3: CASSQEIGGGQPQHF
V: TRBV29-1; size: few; J: TRBJ2-1; D: -; DNA: TGCAGCGTTGATACCCCCTACAATGAGCAGTTCTTC; CDR3: CSVDTPYNEQFF
V: TRBV20-1; size: -; J: TRBJ2-3; D: -; DNA: TGCAGTGCTAGAGATTTTCGCTTCGACCCAGATACGCAGTATTTT; CDR3: CSARDFRFDPDTQYF
V: TRBV5-6; size: -; J: TRBJ1-5; D: -; DNA: TGTGCCAGCAGCGGGTCGACTAAGCCTAGCAATCAGCCCCAGCATTTT; CDR3: CASSGSTKPSNQPQHF
V: TRBV7-9; size: -; J: TRBJ2-7; D: -; DNA: TGTGCCAGCAGCAATAGTCGAGAGCAGTACTTC; CDR3: CASSNSREQYF
V: TRBV27; size: -; J: TRBJ1-1; D: TRBD1; DNA: TGTGCCAGCAGTTTACCGACAGGGGAAGCTTTCTTT; CDR3: CASSLPTGEAFF